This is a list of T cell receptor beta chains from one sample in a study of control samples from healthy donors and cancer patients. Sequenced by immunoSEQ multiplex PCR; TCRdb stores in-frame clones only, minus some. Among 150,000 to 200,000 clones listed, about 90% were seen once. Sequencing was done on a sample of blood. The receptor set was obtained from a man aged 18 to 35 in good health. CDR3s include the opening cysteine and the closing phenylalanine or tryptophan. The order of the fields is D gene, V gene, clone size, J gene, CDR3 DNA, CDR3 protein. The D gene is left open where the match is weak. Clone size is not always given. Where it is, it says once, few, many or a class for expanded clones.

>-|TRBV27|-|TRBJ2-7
TGTGCCAGCAGTTTCAAGGGACCAGCCTACGAGCAGTACTTC
CASSFKGPAYEQYF
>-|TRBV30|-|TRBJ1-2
TGTGCCTGGAATAGGGAAGGGGTGGGCTACACCTTC
CAWNREGVGYTF
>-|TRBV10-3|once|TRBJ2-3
TGTGCCATCAGTGCGACAGATACGCAGTATTTT
CAISATDTQYF
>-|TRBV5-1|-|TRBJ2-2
TGCGCCAGTTCGGGGGACACCGGGGAGCTGTTTTTT
CASSGDTGELFF
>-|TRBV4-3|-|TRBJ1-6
TGCGCCAGCAGCCAGGCAGACAGGTATAATTCACCCCTCCACTTT
CASSQADRYNSPLHF
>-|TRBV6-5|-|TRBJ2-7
TGTGCCAGCAGTTACGGGATCAGCTCCTACGAGCAGTACTTC
CASSYGISSYEQYF
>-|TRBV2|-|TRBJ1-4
TGTGCCAGCAGTGACGGGGTCGAGTTTTTT
CASSDGVEFF
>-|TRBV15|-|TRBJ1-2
TGTGCCACCAGCAGGCGGGGGACATTTAACTATGGCTACACCTTC
CATSRRGTFNYGYTF
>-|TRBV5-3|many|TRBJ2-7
TGTGCCAGAAGCCCCGACACCGGCAGTGTTGTCGAGCAGTACTTC
CARSPDTGSVVEQYF
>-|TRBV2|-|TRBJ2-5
TGTGCCAGCAGTGAAGAGACCCAGTACTTC
CASSEETQYF
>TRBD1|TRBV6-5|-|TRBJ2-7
TGTGCCAGCAGAAGGACAGGGGGCGACGAGCAGTACTTC
CASRRTGGDEQYF
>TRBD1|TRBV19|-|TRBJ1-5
TGTGCCAGCTCCTGGGACAGTCGGGGTCAGCCCCAGCATTTT
CASSWDSRGQPQHF
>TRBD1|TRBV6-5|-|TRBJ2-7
TGTGCCAGCAGTCGGACAGGGATGGGCGAGCAGTACTTC
CASSRTGMGEQYF
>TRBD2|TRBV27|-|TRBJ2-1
TGTGCCAGCAGTTTTCCGACTAGCGGGGGGGCCAACGGCAATGAGCAGTTCTTC
CASSFPTSGGANGNEQFF
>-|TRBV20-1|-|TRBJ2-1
TGCAGTGCTAGTACAGTTAGAATTTACAATGAGCAGTTCTTC
CSASTVRIYNEQFF
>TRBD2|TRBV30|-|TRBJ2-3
TGTGCCTGGAGTCTCCCGGGACTAATCACAGATACGCAGTATTTT
CAWSLPGLITDTQYF
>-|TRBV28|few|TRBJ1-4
TGTGCCAGCAGTTACAGGGATGTGGGTGAAAAACTGTTTTTT
CASSYRDVGEKLFF
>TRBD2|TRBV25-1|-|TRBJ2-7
TGTGCCAGCAGTGAGGGGGGGGGACTGGTTGAGCAGTACTTC
CASSEGGGLVEQYF
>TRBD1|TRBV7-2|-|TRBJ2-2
TGTGCCAGCAGCCTGGGACAGTTCAACACCGGGGAGCTGTTTTTT
CASSLGQFNTGELFF
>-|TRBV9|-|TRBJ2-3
TGTGCCAGCAGCGTAGAAGGGGACATATATCCCACAGATACGCAGTATTTT
CASSVEGDIYPTDTQYF
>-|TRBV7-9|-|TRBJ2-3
TGTGCCAGCAGCCCACGAGCCCTGCCCGCAGATACGCAGTATTTT
CASSPRALPADTQYF
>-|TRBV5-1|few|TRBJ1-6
TGCGCCAGCAGCGCCGAGGACAATTCACCCCTCCACTTT
CASSAEDNSPLHF
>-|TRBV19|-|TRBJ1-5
TGTGCCAGTAGGCGAGAAGGGGTTAGCAATCAGCCCCAGCATTTT
CASRREGVSNQPQHF
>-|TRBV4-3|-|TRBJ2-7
TGCGCCAGCAGCCAAGATAATGCCAGGGGTTCCTACGAGCAGTACTTC
CASSQDNARGSYEQYF
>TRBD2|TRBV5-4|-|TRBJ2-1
TGTGCCAGCAGCTTGGATCTAGCGGGAGACAATGAGCAGTTCTTC
CASSLDLAGDNEQFF
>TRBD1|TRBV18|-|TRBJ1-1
TGTGCCAGCTCACCACCGGGGACAGCAAACACTGAAGCTTTCTTT
CASSPPGTANTEAFF
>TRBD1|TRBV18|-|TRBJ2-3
TGTGCCAGCTCACCACCGGGGGACAGGCCCACTAGCACAGATACGCAGTATTTT
CASSPPGDRPTSTDTQYF
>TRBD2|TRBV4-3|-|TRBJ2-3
TGCGCCAGCAGCCTAGGACCCCTAGCGGGGGGGACCACAGATACGCAGTATTTT
CASSLGPLAGGTTDTQYF
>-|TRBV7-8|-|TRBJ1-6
TGTGCCAGCAGTCCCCCGGGGGTCCATAATTCACCCCTCCACTTT
CASSPPGVHNSPLHF
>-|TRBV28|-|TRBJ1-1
TGTGCCAGCAGTTTATGGGGGGGAGTGAACACTGAAGCTTTCTTT
CASSLWGGVNTEAFF
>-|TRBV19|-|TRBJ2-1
TGTGCCAGTACCTTCTTGGGTGAGCAGTTCTTC
CASTFLGEQFF
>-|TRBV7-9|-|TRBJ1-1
TGTGCCAGCAGCCCCTATTTTGGGCACACTGAAGCTTTCTTT
CASSPYFGHTEAFF
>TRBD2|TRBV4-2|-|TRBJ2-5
TGTGCCAGCAGCGAGGGGACTAGAGATCAAGAGACCCAGTACTTC
CASSEGTRDQETQYF
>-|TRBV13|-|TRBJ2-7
TGTGCCAGCAGCTTAGGCGGCCTAGGCCACGAGCAGTACTTC
CASSLGGLGHEQYF
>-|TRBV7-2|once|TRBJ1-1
TGTGCCAGCGGAGCTTCGCCTCGCCGACAGCACACTGAAGCTTTCTTT
CASGASPRRQHTEAFF
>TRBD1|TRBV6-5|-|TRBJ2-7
TGTGCCAGCGTCGACAGGGTAGCCTACGAGCAGTACTTC
CASVDRVAYEQYF
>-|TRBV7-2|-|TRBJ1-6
TGTGCCAGCAGCTTAGCAGGGGCGAAGTCACCCCTCCACTTT
CASSLAGAKSPLHF
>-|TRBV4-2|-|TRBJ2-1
TGTGCCAGCAGCCCACTCCCCAGGGAGGAGGGGATGAATGAGCAGTTCTTC
CASSPLPREEGMNEQFF
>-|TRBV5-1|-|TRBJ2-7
TGCGCCAGCAGCTCGACGGGCCCCCGGGCTCCCGAGCAGTACTTC
CASSSTGPRAPEQYF
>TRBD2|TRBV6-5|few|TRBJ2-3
TGTGCCAGCAGTTATGGGACTAGTCGTATGGATACGCAGTATTTT
CASSYGTSRMDTQYF
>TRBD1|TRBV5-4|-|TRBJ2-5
TGTGCCAGCAGCTTGCGGGGACAGCTCCAAGAGACCCAGTACTTC
CASSLRGQLQETQYF
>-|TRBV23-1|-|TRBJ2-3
TGCGCCAGCAGCCGGGAAAGGGTCCTAGCTAGGTCAGATACGCAGTATTTT
CASSRERVLARSDTQYF
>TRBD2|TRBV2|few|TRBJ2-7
TGTGCCAGCAGTGCTCCGACTAGCGGGGGGGCATACGAGCAGTACTTC
CASSAPTSGGAYEQYF
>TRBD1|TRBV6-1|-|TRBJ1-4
TGTGCCAGCAGTGAAGGGACAGGGGTTGAAAAACTGTTTTTT
CASSEGTGVEKLFF
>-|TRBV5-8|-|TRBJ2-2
TGTGCCAGCAGTCAAACCGGGGAGCTGTTTTTT
CASSQTGELFF
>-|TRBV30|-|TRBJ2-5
TGTGCCTGGAGTGTTTCGGTGGGGGAGACCCAGTACTTC
CAWSVSVGETQYF
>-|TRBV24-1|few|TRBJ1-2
TGTGCCACCAGTGACTCTCTCGCGGGTGGCTACACCTTC
CATSDSLAGGYTF
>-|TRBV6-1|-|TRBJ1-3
TGTGCCAGCAGTGAAAGACAGGCTGGAAACACCATATATTTT
CASSERQAGNTIYF
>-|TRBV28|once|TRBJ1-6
TGTGCCAGCAGTTTACATACAGGAGGTAATTCACCCCTCCACTTT
CASSLHTGGNSPLHF
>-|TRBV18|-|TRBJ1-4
TGTGCCAGCTCACCGGAGAGCCTAGTGGTTAATGAAAAACTGTTTTTT
CASSPESLVVNEKLFF
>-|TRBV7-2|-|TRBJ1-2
TGTGCCAGCAGCTTAGACACTCCTAACTATGGCTACACCTTC
CASSLDTPNYGYTF
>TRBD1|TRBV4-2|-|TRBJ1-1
TGTGCCAGCAGCCAACTCCGGACAGGGGCCTTGAGTAGTGAAGCTTTCTTT
CASSQLRTGALSSEAFF
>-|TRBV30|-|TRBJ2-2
TGTGCCTGGACCAAGGGCGGGGAGCTGTTTTTT
CAWTKGGELFF
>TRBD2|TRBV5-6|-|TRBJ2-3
TGTGCCAGCAGCCCCCGGGTTAGCGGGGGGGAAGGTACGCAGTATTTT
CASSPRVSGGEGTQYF
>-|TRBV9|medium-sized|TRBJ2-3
TGTGCCAGCAGCGTACTAGGGGATACGCAGTATTTT
CASSVLGDTQYF
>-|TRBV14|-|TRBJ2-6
TGTGCCAGCGCCCTTGGAGGCGGTGGGGCCAACGTCCTGACTTTC
CASALGGGGANVLTF
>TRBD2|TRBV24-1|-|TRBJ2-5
TGTGCCACCAGTGTTGCAGCGGGGGGGACCCAGTACTTC
CATSVAAGGTQYF
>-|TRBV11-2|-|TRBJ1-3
TGTGCCAGCAGCCCAATTTTAGGGACGGTCGGAAACACCATATATTTT
CASSPILGTVGNTIYF